At least ten counts were recorded for the clone carrying this TCR beta chain. TCRdb re-called the RT-PCR reads with MiXCR, one entry per CDR3 protein. The sample has roughly 550,000 distinct CDR3 sequences; roughly a quarter are singletons. This CDR3 is 14 amino acids long. Trimming stripped 6 bases from V and 1 base from J, with 12 bases between. Per germline, CDR1 SGHTA and CDR2 FQGNSA. The data derive from a study of response to subunit inactivated influenza vaccine. Separately, the same data were catalogued under a study of T cells expressing NK-cell markers. This second report adds: UMI-tagged 5'RACE template switching yielded the TCR beta cDNA. Obtained from sorted CD3+CD56+NKG2C+, CD3+CD56+NKG2C- and CD3+CD56-NKG2C+ T cells were the TCR beta repertoires. HCMV serostatus: seven of eight sequenced donors positive, one negative. Sorting was limited to alpha-beta TCR-expressing T cells with an anti-gamma-delta TCR antibody in several experiments. In four donors, dominant clonotypes made up roughly 28.3-65% of CD3+CD56-NKG2C+ cells.

This TCR came from a man in his fifties who received an inactivated influenza vaccine. This material consisted of CD4+ T cells sorted from PBMCs, taken roughly 13 days after vaccination. The chain joins TRBV7-2 to TRBJ2-5; D might be TRBD2 (5 bases). CDR3: CASRATRGQETQYF. In DNA form, the CDR3 reads TGTGCCAGCAGGGCTACACGGGGCCAAGAGACCCAGTACTTC.